This TCR beta chain was sequenced for a study of cytomegalovirus exposure and HLA in healthy donors. Study as a whole: Genotyping showed around 81% of 300 to 450 donors falling in the Caucasian-associated ancestry cluster.

This clone was detected only a few times. What it recognizes is unknown. Study-wide results and limits: CMV serostatus stood as the only immune exposure information on hand. Researchers reportedly found TCR beta sequences accurately predicted most subjects' HLA-A and HLA-B alleles.

Researchers ran the PCR with 60 Vbeta and 13 Jbeta primers. As processed by the authors: In a later analysis, approximately 80 million unique TCR beta chains included roughly 11 million shared by two or more donors. Assay: immunoSEQ multiplex PCR; the TCRdb copy retains only in-frame clones and omits some. V, J and clone size reflect that table, while D and trimming were determined from the DNA. In the table there are more than 95,000 clones, 60% to 75% of which are singletons. The germline CDR1 and CDR2 sequences are SGHRS and YFSETQ. With 4 bases removed from V and 5 bases from J, the gap between germline ends came to 15 bases. The CDR3 totals 14 residues.

The V and J genes are TRBV5-1 and TRBJ1-1, with D possibly matching TRBD1 (5 bases). Sample: PBMCs. This TCR derives from a man between 60 and 75 years old in good health and CMV-seronegative. The CDR3 reads CASSPDSRETEAFF. CDR3 DNA: TGCGCCAGCAGCCCCGACTCCAGGGAAACTGAAGCTTTCTTT.